This T cell receptor (beta chain) was obtained from a study of blood T cells in healthy people across ages (dated by TCRdb to 2014 to 2015). Broadly, across the study: In model experiments, template switching captured roughly one uniquely barcoded TCR beta cDNA molecule for every two T cells. To track age-related changes in TCR beta repertoire diversity, the study relied on deep sequencing normalized with unique cDNA molecular identifiers. Four age groups were formed from the donors: young (average roughly 15 years), middle-aged (approximately 40), aged (around 62) and long-lived (approximately 78). Donors of different ages were randomly distributed across sequencing lanes to avoid experimental bias. The study analyzed two additional independent replicas of 1 million unique cDNA reads from the same blood draw for two donors, one aged 18 to 29 and one aged 80 or older.

Results the study describes overall, beyond this receptor: Conclusive comparison of naive and antigen-experienced compartments was prevented by the profiling of bulk unsorted PBMCs. A strong correlation was found between observed TCR beta diversity and the percentage of naive T cells measured by flow cytometry. Total diversity estimates from one million sequenced T cells were considered lower bounds and underestimates. Observed TCR beta diversity per million T cells fell roughly linearly with age, and a significant reduction was already apparent by age around 36. The CMV infection status of donors was not known, potentially confounding age-related changes in expanded clonotypes. Compared with the aged group, the long-lived group had more naive CD4+ T cells, fewer expanded clones and increased TCR diversity, suggesting age selection.

The donors were some 39 Caucasian individuals from Russia, aged about 6 to 100 years, who were systemically healthy. Approximately 10 milliliters of peripheral blood were collected from each donor into EDTA-treated Vacutainer tubes. PBMCs were isolated by Ficoll-Paque density-gradient centrifugation, with at least 7 million obtained per sample. Total RNA, at least 5 micrograms per sample, was extracted from PBMCs with Trizol reagent. For every donor, flow cytometry on a PBMC aliquot measured the percentage of naive CD45RAhigh/CD27high T cells. To note about this clonotype: Its antigen is unknown. No much larger clone exists at a distance of one base, and base qualities are not known.

CDR1 and CDR2, per the germline V gene, are MNHEY and SVGAGI. The cysteine opens and the phenylalanine closes a CDR3 of 14 amino acids. The CDR3 DNA has 42 bases and is translated from base 1. After removal of 2 bases from V and 4 bases from J, the junction retains 2 bases not matched to a gene. The method behind the library was 5' RACE. These reads were obtained on an Illumina HiSeq 2500. The second PCR ran for roughly 6 to 11 cycles and used a J-beta primer mix along with a sample-barcoded 5' primer. A unique molecular identifier was introduced onto each TCR beta cDNA molecule by a template-switch 5' adaptor carrying 12 random nucleotides. Each sample yielded at least 2.5 million CDR3-containing paired-end reads. The Mint cDNA synthesis kit, primed by a TRBC-specific oligonucleotide, was used to synthesize first-strand cDNA from all RNA. Following uracil-DNA glycosylase treatment, a first 18-cycle PCR with universal primers M1SS and BC2_uni_R was performed on all cDNA. In the source study's methods: For normalization, 1 million high-quality reads, each with a distinct molecular identifier, were randomly selected from each sample. Reads with shared molecular identifiers were discarded instead of being binned into consensus sequences. MiTCR, with a Q25 quality threshold and the strictest error-elimination algorithm, was used for CDR3 identification, clonotype clustering and error correction. A nonparametric unseen species model using Euler transformation provided a lower-bound estimate of total TCR beta diversity. In TCRdb, the public reads were trimmed at Q25 with fastp and aligned with MiXCR, with productive beta chains retained. Each record represents a unique CDR3 protein, reported with the most common genes and DNA among its rows. V and J calls and clone size were set by TCRdb, not the authors. The sample profile shows 630,000 or so distinct CDR3 sequences; approximately 29% of them were found once. The top ten hold roughly 14% of the sample.

This sequence originates from a woman of 80 years or more in good health. Donor details come from another sample of the same person, matched by shared clones. Recombination connected TRBV6-5 to TRBJ2-1, and 7 bases in between align with TRBD2. The sequenced sample consisted of blood. The CDR3 reads as follows: CASSYRAGYNEQFF. In nucleotides, the sequence is TGTGCCAGCAGTTACCGAGCGGGATACAATGAGCAGTTCTTC.